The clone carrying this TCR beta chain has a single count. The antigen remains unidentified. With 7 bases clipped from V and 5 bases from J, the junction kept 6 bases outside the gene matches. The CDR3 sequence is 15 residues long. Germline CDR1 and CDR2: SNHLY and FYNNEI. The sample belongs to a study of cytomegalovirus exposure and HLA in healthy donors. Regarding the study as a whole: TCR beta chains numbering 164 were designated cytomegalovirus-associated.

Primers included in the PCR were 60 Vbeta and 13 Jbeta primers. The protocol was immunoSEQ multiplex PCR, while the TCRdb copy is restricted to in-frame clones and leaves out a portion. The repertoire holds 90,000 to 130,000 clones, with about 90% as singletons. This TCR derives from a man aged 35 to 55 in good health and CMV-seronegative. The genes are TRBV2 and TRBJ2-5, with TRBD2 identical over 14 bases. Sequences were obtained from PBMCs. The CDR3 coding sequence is TGTGCCAGCATCGGACTAGCGGGGGGAGGGGAGACCCAGTACTTC. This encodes CASIGLAGGGETQYF.